Listed below are T cell receptor beta chains from one sample, sequenced in a study of T-cell reconstitution after alpha-beta-depleted transplantation in children. A single record per CDR3 protein comes from TCRdb applying MiXCR to the PCR reads. The table lists 200,000 to 250,000 distinct CDR3 sequences, less than 9% of them singletons. Sample: PBMCs, mostly from graft donor cells, taken 180 days after TCRalphabeta/CD19-depleted stem cell transplant. These receptors all stem from a male patient between 10 and 17 years old who had a stem cell transplant for acute lymphoblastic leukemia, so the T cells may come from the graft donor. Both conserved end residues are part of each CDR3. D genes are given only for firm matches.

v_gene	len	j_gene	d_gene	CDR3aa
TRBV7-2	12	TRBJ2-1	NA	CASSPQGHEQFF
TRBV29-1	14	TRBJ2-1	NA	CSVDWGSAHNEQFF
TRBV28	16	TRBJ2-5	NA	CASSFIRDTYQETQYF
TRBV7-8	15	TRBJ2-7	NA	CASSTGTHWAYEQYF
TRBV9	15	TRBJ2-7	NA	CASSAGDRGGYEQYF
TRBV2	15	TRBJ1-2	NA	CASRAKGPSFRGYTF
TRBV5-1	15	TRBJ2-2	NA	CASSLTRSNTGELFF
TRBV12-3/TRBV12-4	17	TRBJ2-1	TRBD1	CASSYSDRGRNHNEQFF
TRBV7-2	14	TRBJ1-2	NA	CASSFLRRDYGYTF
TRBV3-1	15	TRBJ1-4	NA	CASSQEWTLGEKLFF
TRBV29-1	12	TRBJ1-1	NA	CSANRENTEAFF
TRBV11-2	17	TRBJ2-3	NA	CASSLVSGVTSTDTQYF
TRBV7-8	14	TRBJ1-1	NA	CASSPPGRDTEAFF
TRBV15	15	TRBJ2-7	TRBD2	CATSAGTSGVHEQYF
TRBV7-6	13	TRBJ1-2	NA	CASSFTGFYGYTF
TRBV18	12	TRBJ2-7	NA	CASSDVSYEQYF
TRBV5-1	16	TRBJ2-1	TRBD1	CASSLPDRSSYNEQFF
TRBV12-3/TRBV12-4	13	TRBJ1-2	TRBD1	CASSGDRVYGYTF
TRBV20-1	14	TRBJ2-3	TRBD2	CSAPRAGEIDTQYF
TRBV11-1	14	TRBJ1-1	TRBD1	CASSEGQWNTEAFF
TRBV3-1	16	TRBJ2-2	NA	CASSHLQGAGTGELFF
TRBV18	15	TRBJ1-2	NA	CASSSREQGDYGYTF
TRBV2	15	TRBJ1-4	NA	CASSGTGATNEKLFF
TRBV6-2/TRBV6-3	18	TRBJ2-1	NA	CASSYEGGRPSSYNEQFF
TRBV24-1	16	TRBJ2-2	TRBD2	CATSDLASGRSGELFF
TRBV6-5	15	TRBJ2-1	NA	CASSSGARVNNEQFF
TRBV5-5	18	TRBJ2-2	TRBD2	CASSSRLAGGLSTGELFF
TRBV5-6	12	TRBJ2-7	NA	CASSLGSGAQYF
TRBV6-5	12	TRBJ2-2	TRBD1	CATETGTGELFF
TRBV5-1	15	TRBJ2-7	TRBD2	CASSSAGAGAYEQYF
TRBV7-9	15	TRBJ2-7	TRBD1	CASSLDGQGVYEQYF
TRBV6-4	16	TRBJ1-5	NA	CASSGYSGTSNQPQHF
TRBV19	13	TRBJ2-1	NA	CASSPLAGDEQFF
TRBV20-1	13	TRBJ2-1	TRBD2	CSIGLAGVWEQFF
TRBV18	14	TRBJ2-2	NA	CASSPPSKDWELFF
TRBV12-3/TRBV12-4	14	TRBJ1-1	TRBD1	CASSLRGQGLGAFF
TRBV3-1	13	TRBJ2-1	NA	CASSAAFMDEQFF
TRBV7-9	15	TRBJ1-1	TRBD1	CASSLAGQGRTEAFF
TRBV5-1	16	TRBJ1-6	NA	CASSSTGRRSNSPLHF
TRBV10-3	13	TRBJ2-7	NA	CAISESDSHEQYF
TRBV5-1	16	TRBJ2-3	TRBD1	CASSKGGQGATDTQYF
TRBV12-3/TRBV12-4	14	TRBJ1-6	NA	CASSPRTVTSPLHF